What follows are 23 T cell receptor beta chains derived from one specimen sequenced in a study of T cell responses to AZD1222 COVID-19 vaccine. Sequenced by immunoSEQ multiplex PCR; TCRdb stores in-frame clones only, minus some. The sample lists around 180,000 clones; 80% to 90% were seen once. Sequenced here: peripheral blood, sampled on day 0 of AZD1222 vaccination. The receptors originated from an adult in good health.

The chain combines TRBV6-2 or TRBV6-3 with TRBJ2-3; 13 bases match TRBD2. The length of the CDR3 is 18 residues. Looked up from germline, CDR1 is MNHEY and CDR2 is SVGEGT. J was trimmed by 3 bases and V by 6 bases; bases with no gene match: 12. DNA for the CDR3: TGTGCCAGCAGCCCGCGCTCACTAGCGGGGGGGCTTACAGATACGCAGTATTTT. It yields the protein CASSPRSLAGGLTDTQYF.

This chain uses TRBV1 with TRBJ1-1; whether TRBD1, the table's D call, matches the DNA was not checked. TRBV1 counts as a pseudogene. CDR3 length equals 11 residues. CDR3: CTSSGAKEAFF. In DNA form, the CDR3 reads TGCACCAGTTCTGGGGCGAAAGAAGCTTTCTTT.

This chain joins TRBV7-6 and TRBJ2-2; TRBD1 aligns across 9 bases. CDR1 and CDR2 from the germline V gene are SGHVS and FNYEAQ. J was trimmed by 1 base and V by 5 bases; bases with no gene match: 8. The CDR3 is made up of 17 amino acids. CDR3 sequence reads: CASSLLGTGKNTGELFF. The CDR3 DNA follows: TGTGCCAGCAGCCTGCTAGGGACAGGGAAGAACACCGGGGAGCTGTTTTTT.

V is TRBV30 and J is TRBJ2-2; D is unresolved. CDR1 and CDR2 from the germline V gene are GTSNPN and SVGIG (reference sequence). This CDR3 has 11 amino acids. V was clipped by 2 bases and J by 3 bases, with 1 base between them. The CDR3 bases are TGTGCCTGGAGTCACACCGGGGAGCTGTTTTTT. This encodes CAWSHTGELFF.

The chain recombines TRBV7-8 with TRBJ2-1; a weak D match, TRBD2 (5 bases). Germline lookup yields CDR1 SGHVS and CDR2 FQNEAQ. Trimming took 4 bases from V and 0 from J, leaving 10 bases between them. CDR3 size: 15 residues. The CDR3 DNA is TGTGCCAGCAGCTCGCGAGGGAGCTCCTACAATGAGCAGTTCTTC. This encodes CASSSRGSSYNEQFF.

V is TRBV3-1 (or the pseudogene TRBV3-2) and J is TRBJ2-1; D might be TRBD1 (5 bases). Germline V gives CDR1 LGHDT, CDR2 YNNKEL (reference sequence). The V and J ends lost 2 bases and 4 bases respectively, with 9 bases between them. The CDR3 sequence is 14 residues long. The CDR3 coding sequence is TGTGCCAGCAGCCAACGACAGAATTACAATGAGCAGTTCTTC. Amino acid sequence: CASSQRQNYNEQFF.

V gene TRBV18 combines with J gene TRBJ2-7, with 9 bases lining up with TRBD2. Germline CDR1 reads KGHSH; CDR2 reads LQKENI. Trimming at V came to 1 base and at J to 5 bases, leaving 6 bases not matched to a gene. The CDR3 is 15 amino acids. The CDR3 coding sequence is TGTGCCAGCTCACCACTGGCGGGGGGGCTCAACGAGCAGTACTTC. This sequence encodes CASSPLAGGLNEQYF.

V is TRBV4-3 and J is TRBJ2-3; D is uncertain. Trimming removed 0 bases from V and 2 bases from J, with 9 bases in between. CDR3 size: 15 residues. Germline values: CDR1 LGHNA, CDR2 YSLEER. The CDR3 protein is CASSQDHQVTDTQYF. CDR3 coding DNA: TGCGCCAGCAGCCAAGATCATCAGGTCACAGATACGCAGTATTTT.

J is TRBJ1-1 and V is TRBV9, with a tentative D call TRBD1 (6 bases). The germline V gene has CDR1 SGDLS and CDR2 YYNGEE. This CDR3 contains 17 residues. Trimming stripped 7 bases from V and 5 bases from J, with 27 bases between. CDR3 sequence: CASQSYNTGQDKTEAFF. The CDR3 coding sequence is TGTGCCAGCCAAAGTTATAATACGGGACAAGATAAGACTGAAGCTTTCTTT.

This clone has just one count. The CDR3 spells CASSQADRGASGYTF. The CDR3 nucleotides read TGCGCCAGCAGCCAGGCGGACAGAGGGGCAAGTGGCTACACCTTC. The J gene is TRBJ1-2, the V gene TRBV4-3; a weak D match, TRBD1 (6 bases). Looked up from germline, CDR1 is LGHNA and CDR2 is YSLEER. The V gene lost 3 bases and the J gene lost 7 bases, with 18 bases spanning the gap. The CDR3 has 15 amino acids.

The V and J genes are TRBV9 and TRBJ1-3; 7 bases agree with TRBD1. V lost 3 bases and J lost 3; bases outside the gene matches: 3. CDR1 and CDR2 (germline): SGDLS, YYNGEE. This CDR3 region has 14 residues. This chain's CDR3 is CASSARQGGNTIYF. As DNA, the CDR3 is TGTGCCAGCAGCGCTCGACAGGGTGGAAACACCATATATTTT. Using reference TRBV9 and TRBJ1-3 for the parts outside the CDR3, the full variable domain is DSGVTQTPKHLITATGQRVTLRCSPRSGDLSVYWYQQSLDQGLQFLIQYYNGEERAKGNILERFSAQQFPDLHSELNLSSLELGDSALYFCASSARQGGNTIYFGEGSWLTVV.

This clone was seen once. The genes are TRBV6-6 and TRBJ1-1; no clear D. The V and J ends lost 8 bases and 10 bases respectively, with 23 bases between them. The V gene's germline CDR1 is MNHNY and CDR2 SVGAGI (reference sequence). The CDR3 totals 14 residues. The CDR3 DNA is TGTGCCAGCCTATTAGAGATGAAGGGTAAGCGAGCTTTCTTT. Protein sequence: CASLLEMKGKRAFF.

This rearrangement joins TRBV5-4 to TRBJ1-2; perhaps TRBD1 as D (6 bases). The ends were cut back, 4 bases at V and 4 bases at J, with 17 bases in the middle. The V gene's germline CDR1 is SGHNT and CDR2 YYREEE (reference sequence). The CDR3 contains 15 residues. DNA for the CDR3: TGTGCCAGCAGCGGCTCGCGGACAGCGAGCTATGGCTACACCTTC. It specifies CASSGSRTASYGYTF. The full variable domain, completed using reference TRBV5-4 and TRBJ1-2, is ETGVTQSPTHLIKTRGQQVTLRCSSQSGHNTVSWYQQALGQGPQFIFQYYREEENGRGNFPPRFSGLQFPNYSSELNVNALELDDSALYLCASSGSRTASYGYTFGSGTRLTVV.

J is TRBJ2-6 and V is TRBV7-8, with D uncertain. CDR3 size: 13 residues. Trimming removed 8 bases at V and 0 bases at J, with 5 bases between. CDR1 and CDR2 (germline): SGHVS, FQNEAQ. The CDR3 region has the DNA TGTGCCAGCTTCTACTCTGGGGCCAACGTCCTGACTTTC. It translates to CASFYSGANVLTF.

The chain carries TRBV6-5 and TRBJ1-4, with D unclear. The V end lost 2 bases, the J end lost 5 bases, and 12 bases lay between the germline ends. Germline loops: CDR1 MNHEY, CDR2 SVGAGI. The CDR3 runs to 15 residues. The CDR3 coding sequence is TGTGCCAGCAGTTACCTCTTCCCCGTCAATGAAAAACTGTTTTTT. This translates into CASSYLFPVNEKLFF.

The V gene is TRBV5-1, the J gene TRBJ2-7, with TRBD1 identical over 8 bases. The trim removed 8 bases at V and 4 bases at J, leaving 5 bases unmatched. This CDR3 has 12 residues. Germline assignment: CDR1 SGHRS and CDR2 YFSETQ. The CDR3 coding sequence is TGCGCCAGTGGACAGGGTCCTTACGAGCAGTACTTC. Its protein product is CASGQGPYEQYF.

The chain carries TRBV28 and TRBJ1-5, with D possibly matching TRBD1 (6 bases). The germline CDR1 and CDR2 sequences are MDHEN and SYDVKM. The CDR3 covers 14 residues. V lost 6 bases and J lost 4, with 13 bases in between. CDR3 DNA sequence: TGTGCCAGCAGCTCAGGGGCCCCTAATCAGCCCCAGCATTTT. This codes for CASSSGAPNQPQHF.

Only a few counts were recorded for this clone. CDR3 sequence reads: CASSFALTGTGYGYTF. The CDR3 DNA follows: TGCGCCAGCAGCTTCGCCCTGACGGGGACTGGCTATGGCTACACCTTC. The J gene is TRBJ1-2, the V gene TRBV5-1, with D maybe TRBD1 (5 bases). The ends were cut back, 2 bases at V and 4 bases at J, with 18 bases in the middle. The CDR3 is 16 residues long. Germline V gene data show CDR1 as SGHRS and CDR2 as YFSETQ.

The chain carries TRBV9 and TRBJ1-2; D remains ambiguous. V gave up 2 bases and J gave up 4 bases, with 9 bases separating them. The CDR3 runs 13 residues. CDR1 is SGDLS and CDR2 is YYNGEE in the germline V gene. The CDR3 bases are TGTGCCAGCAGCGTGGCCAGCAGCTATGGCTACACCTTC. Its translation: CASSVASSYGYTF.

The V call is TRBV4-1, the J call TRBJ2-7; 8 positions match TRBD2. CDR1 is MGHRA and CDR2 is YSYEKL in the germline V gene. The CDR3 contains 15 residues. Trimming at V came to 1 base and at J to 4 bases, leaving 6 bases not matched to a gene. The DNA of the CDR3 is TGCGCCAGCAGCCAAGTCGGGGGGGCGAAATACGAGCAGTACTTC. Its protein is CASSQVGGAKYEQYF.

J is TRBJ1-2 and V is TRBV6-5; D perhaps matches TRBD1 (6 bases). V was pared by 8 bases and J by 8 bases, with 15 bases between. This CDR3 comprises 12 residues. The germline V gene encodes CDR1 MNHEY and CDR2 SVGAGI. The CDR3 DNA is TGTGCCAGCGGGGTACAGGGTGCGGGCTACACCTTC. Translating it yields CASGVQGAGYTF.

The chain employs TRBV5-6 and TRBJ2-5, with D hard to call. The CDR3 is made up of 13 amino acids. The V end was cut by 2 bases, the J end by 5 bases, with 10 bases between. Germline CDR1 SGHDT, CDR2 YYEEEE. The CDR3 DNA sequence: TGTGCCAGCAGCTTTTGGATGGGGGAGACCCAGTACTTC. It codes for CASSFWMGETQYF.

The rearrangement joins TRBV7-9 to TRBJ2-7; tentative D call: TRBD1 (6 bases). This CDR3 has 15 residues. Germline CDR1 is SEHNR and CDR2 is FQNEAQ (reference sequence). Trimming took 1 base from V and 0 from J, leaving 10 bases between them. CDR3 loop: CASSLVQGVSYEQYF. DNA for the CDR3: TGTGCCAGCAGCTTAGTACAGGGAGTCTCCTACGAGCAGTACTTC.